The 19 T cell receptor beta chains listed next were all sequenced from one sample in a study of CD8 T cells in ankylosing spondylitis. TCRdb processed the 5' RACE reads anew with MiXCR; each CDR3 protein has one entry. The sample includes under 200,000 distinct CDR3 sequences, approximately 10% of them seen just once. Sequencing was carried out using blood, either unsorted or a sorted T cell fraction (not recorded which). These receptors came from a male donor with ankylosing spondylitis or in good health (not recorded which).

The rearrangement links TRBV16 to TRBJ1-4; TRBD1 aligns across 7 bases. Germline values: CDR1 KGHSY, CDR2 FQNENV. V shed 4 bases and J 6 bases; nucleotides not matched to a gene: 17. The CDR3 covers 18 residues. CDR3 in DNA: TGTGCCAGCAGCCTCAGTATTCCGAGGGGGCGTCTAGATGAAAAACTGTTTTTT. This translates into CASSLSIPRGRLDEKLFF.

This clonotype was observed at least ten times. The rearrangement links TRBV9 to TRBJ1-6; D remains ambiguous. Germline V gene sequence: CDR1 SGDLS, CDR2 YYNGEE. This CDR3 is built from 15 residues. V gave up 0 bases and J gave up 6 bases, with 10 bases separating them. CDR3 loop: CASSVAGTANSPLHF. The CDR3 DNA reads TGTGCCAGCAGCGTAGCGGGAACAGCTAATTCACCCCTCCACTTT.

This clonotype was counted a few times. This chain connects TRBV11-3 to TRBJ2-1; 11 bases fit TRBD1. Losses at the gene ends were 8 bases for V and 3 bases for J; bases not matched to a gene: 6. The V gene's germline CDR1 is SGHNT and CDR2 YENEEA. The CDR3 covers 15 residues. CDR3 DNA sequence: TGTGCCAGCGGATCGGGGACAGGGGGCTACAATGAGCAGTTCTTC. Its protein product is CASGSGTGGYNEQFF.

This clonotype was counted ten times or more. The CDR3 loop reads CASSLLRTIGNEQFF. In nucleotides, the CDR3 is TGTGCCAGCAGTTTACTGAGGACTATCGGCAATGAGCAGTTCTTC. V and J are TRBV28 and TRBJ2-1; TRBD2 might be the D (6 bases). The CDR3 loop spans 15 amino acids. Trimming left V 2 bases short and J 6 bases short, with 14 bases between. Germline CDR1 MDHEN, CDR2 SYDVKM.

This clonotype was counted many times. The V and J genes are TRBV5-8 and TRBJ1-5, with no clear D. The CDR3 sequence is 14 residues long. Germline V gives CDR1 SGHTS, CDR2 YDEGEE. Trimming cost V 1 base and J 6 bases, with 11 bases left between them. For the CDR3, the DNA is TGTGCCAGCAGCTTGTCCGGGTTTGGTCAGCCCCAGCATTTT. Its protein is CASSLSGFGQPQHF. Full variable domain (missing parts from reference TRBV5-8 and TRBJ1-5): EAGVTQSPTHLIKTRGQQATLRCSPISGHTSVYWYQQALGLGLQFLLWYDEGEERNRGNFPPRFSGRQFPNYSSELNVNALELEDSALYLCASSLSGFGQPQHFGDGTRLSIL.

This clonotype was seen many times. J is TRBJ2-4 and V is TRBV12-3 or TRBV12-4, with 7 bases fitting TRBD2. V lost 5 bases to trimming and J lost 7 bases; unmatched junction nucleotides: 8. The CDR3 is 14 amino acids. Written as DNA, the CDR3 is TGTGCCAGCAGTCCCGGACTAGGGTCGAACATTCAGTACTTC. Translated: CASSPGLGSNIQYF.

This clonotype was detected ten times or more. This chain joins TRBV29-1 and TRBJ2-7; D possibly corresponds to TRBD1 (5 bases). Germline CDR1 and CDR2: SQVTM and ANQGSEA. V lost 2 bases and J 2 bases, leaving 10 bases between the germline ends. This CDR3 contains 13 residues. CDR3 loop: CSVERQGTYEQYF. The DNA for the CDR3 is TGCAGCGTTGAACGGCAGGGAACCTACGAGCAGTACTTC.

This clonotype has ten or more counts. The CDR3 protein is CASTDPSLRPYF. In DNA form, the CDR3 reads TGTGCCAGCACCGACCCCTCACTACGTCCGTATTTT. This chain uses TRBV3-1 with TRBJ2-3; D ambiguous. Germline values: CDR1 LGHDT, CDR2 YNNKEL (reference sequence). The V gene lost 7 bases and the J gene lost 14 bases, with 19 bases spanning the gap. The CDR3 covers 12 residues.

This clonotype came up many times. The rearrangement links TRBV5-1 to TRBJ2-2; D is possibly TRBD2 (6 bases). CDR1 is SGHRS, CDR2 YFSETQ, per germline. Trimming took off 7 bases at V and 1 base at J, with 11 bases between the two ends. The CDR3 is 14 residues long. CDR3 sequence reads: CASWGLLNTGELFF. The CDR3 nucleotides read TGCGCCAGCTGGGGACTGCTGAACACCGGGGAGCTGTTTTTT.

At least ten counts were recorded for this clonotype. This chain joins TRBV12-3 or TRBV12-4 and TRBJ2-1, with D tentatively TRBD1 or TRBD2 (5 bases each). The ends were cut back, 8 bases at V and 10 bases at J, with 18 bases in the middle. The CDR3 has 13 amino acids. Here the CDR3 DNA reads TGTGCCAGCGAACGTGAGGGGTTCAGGGAGCAGTTCTTC. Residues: CASEREGFREQFF.

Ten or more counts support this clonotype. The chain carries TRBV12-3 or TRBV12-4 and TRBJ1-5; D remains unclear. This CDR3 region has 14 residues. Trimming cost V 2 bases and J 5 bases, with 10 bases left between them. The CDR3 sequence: CASSLNWPDQPQHF. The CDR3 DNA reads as TGTGCCAGCAGTTTAAATTGGCCCGATCAGCCCCAGCATTTT.

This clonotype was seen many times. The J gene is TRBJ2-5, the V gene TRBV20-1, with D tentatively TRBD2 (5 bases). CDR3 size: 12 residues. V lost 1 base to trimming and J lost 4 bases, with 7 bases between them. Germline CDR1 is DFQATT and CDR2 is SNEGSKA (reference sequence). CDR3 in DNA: TGCAGTGCTAGAGCCAGCGGAGAGACCCAGTACTTC. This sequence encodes CSARASGETQYF.

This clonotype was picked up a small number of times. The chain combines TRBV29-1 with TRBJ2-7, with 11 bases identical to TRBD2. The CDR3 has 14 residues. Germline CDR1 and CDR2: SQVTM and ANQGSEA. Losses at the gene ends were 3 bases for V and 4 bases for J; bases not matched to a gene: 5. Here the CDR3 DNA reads TGCAGCGTTGAGCTGACTAGCGGGGTTTACGAGCAGTACTTC. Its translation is CSVELTSGVYEQYF.

Written as DNA, the CDR3 is TGTGCCAGCGTGGTAGGGAAAACTGAAGCTTTCTTT. It translates to CASVVGKTEAFF. The chain couples TRBV2 to TRBJ1-1; no reliable D call. The ends were cut back, 8 bases at V and 5 bases at J, with 12 bases in the middle. Germline assignment: CDR1 SNHLY and CDR2 FYNNEI. The CDR3 consists of 12 residues.

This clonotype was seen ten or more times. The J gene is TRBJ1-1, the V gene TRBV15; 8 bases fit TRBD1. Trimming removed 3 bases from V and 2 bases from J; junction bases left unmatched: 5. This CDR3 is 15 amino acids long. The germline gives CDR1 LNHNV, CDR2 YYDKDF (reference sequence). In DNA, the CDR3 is TGTGCCACCAGCAGGGCCGGGACAGGCAACACTGAAGCTTTCTTT. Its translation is CATSRAGTGNTEAFF.

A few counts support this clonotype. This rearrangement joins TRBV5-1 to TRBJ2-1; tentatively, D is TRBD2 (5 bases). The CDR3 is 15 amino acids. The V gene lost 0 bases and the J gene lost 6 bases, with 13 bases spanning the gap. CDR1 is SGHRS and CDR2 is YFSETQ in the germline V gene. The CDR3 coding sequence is TGCGCCAGCAGCTTGGCCACGGGGTTTGGCAATGAGCAGTTCTTC. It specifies CASSLATGFGNEQFF.

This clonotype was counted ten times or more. The CDR3: CASSQDRAPNSPLHF. For the CDR3, the DNA is TGTGCCAGCAGCCAAGATCGGGCACCGAATTCACCCCTCCACTTT. The rearrangement joins TRBV3-1 to TRBJ1-6; no clear D gene. Per the germline V gene, CDR1 is LGHDT and CDR2 is YNNKEL (reference sequence). V lost 0 bases and J 7 bases, leaving 10 bases between the germline ends. The CDR3 has 15 residues. Full variable domain (outside the CDR3, taken from reference TRBV3-1 and TRBJ1-6): DTAVSQTPKYLVTQMGNDKSIKCEQNLGHDTMYWYKQDSKKFLKIMFSYNNKELIINETVPNRFSPKSPDKAHLNLHINSLELGDSAVYFCASSQDRAPNSPLHFGNGTRLTVT.

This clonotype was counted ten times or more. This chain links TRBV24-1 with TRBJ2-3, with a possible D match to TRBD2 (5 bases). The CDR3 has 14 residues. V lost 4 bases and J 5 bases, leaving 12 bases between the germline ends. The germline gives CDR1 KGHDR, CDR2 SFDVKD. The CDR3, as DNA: TGTGCCACCAGTGACCCCCGGACTGGAGATACGCAGTATTTT. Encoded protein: CATSDPRTGDTQYF.

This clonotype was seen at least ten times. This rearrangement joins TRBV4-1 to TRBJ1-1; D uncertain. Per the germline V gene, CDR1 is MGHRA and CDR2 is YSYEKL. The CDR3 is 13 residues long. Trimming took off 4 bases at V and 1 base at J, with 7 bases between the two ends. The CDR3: CASSRLGNTEAFF. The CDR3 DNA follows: TGCGCCAGCAGCCGCCTAGGGAACACTGAAGCTTTCTTT.